The sequence of this T cell receptor (beta chain) was determined in a study of HIV-infected patients and healthy controls. The germline CDR1 and CDR2 sequences are MDHEN and SYDVKM. The ends lost 6 bases at V and 6 bases at J; junction bases unmatched: 9. The CDR3 has 16 amino acids. Whole blood was used without fractionation, so all unsorted peripheral T cells were included. Alpha and beta constant-region primers primed reverse transcription of around 540 ng RNA. Separate chain-specific third strand synthesis with multiplexing indices produced the alpha and beta libraries. The SP2 site served as the priming point for second strand synthesis. TCRdb passed the 5' RACE reads through MiXCR, listing each CDR3 protein once. Seen here are around 26,000 distinct CDR3 sequences, 8.5% observed once, and the top ten hold approximately 4%. This clonotype was seen many times.

V is TRBV28 and J is TRBJ2-7; 15 bases fit TRBD2. The specimen sequenced was blood. This TCR was recovered from an adult in good health. DNA for the CDR3: TGTGCCAGCAGCCCGGGACTAGCGGGGGGTTGGCGCGAGCAGTACTTC. It codes for CASSPGLAGGWREQYF. The variable domain in full, with the rest retrieved from reference TRBV28 and TRBJ2-7, is DVKVTQSSRYLVKRTGEKVFLECVQDMDHENMFWYRQDPGLGLRLIYFSYDVKMKEKGDIPEGYSVSREKKERFSLILESASTNQTSMYLCASSPGLAGGWREQYFGPGTRLTVT.